The rows below give T cell receptor beta chains drawn from one sample of a study of T cells in Graves' hyperthyroidism and ophthalmopathy. Each CDR3 protein gets one entry after TCRdb re-called the multiplex PCR reads with MiXCR. The sample includes 560,000 or so distinct CDR3 sequences, 15% to 20% of them seen just once. The sequencing input was blood. The receptor source for this set is a man aged 35 to 55 with Graves' ophthalmopathy. Each CDR3 is given without its conserved first and last residue. A D gene is named only where the DNA matches it firmly.

J,V,D,CDR3
TRBJ2-7,TRBV11-2,-,ASSLGRAYSYEQY
TRBJ2-1,TRBV3-1,-,ASSQGWPPGYNEQF
TRBJ2-4,TRBV11-2,TRBD2,ASSQHRTSGGKNIQY
TRBJ2-5,TRBV3-1,-,ASSHPRGETQY
TRBJ1-6,TRBV18,-,ASSPGPGNSPLH
TRBJ1-1,TRBV28,-,ASLQRDQAF
TRBJ1-1,TRBV6-1,-,ASIQAGNTEAF
TRBJ2-1,TRBV4-3,TRBD2,ASSQAENSGRANEQF
TRBJ1-5,TRBV5-6,TRBD1,ASSLRDSYQPQH
TRBJ1-2,TRBV6-1,-,ASTQEGFFYGYT
TRBJ2-7,TRBV28,-,ASRTMGGWYEQY
TRBJ2-1,TRBV5-1,TRBD1,ASSLGPTGLSNNEQF
TRBJ2-3,TRBV20-1,TRBD2,SASPLSGRAPSTDTQY
TRBJ2-2,TRBV7-2,-,ASSILPTNTGELF
TRBJ2-1,TRBV25-1,TRBD2,ASTPGGAHNEQF
TRBJ2-1,TRBV11-2,-,ASSLAQGNEQF